This T cell receptor (beta chain) originates from a study of beta chain features in type 1 diabetes. Sequencing targeted expressed TCRB transcripts, as all isolated RNA had been reverse transcribed. Clones were read by immunoSEQ multiplex PCR, and TCRdb kept only the in-frame ones, dropping some. Found here are around 340,000 clones, 6.5% to 10% of them singletons; the top ten hold 0.44%. Sequenced input: central memory CD4+ T cells from blood. The source of this sequence is a woman aged 18-29 years in good health.

The CDR3 is CASSLDGLASEAFF. In DNA, the CDR3 is TGTGCCAGCAGCTTAGATGGGTTGGCCTCTGAAGCTTTCTTT. This chain connects TRBV7-9 to TRBJ1-1; D remains unclear. CDR1 and CDR2 (germline): SEHNR, FQNEAQ (reference sequence). The CDR3 spans 14 residues. V was shortened by 1 base and J by 6 bases, with 12 bases between the two germline ends.